This T cell receptor beta chain was documented in a study of blood T cell repertoires in COVID-19. The germline CDR1 and CDR2 sequences are MDHEN and SYDVKM. This CDR3 region has 13 residues. The V end was cut by 6 bases, the J end by 3 bases, with 11 bases between. The data were produced by immunoSEQ multiplex PCR, yet TCRdb's version contains in-frame clones alone and is incomplete. The sample contains tens of thousands of clones, around 80% of which appear only once. The J gene is TRBJ1-1, the V gene TRBV28; D gene ambiguous. Source material: peripheral blood. This receptor was obtained from a man in his fifties or sixties with acute or convalescent COVID-19. The CDR3 sequence is CASSRTRHTEAFF. As DNA, the CDR3 is TGTGCCAGCAGCCGAACGAGGCACACTGAAGCTTTCTTT.